This passage covers 29 T cell receptor beta chains from one sample sequenced in a study of regulatory T cells in long-lasting Graves disease. Library construction for TCR beta used iRepertoire HTBI primers and Arm-PCR of CDR3 regions. Each CDR3 protein gets one entry after TCRdb re-called the multiplex PCR reads with MiXCR. The table shows about half a million distinct CDR3 sequences, with more than 10% occurring only once. Time point reported: newly diagnosed GD, antithyroid drugs for less than 3 months. Construction of the TCR library relied on RNA isolated from PBMCs. This sample also belongs to another study, concerning T cells in Graves' hyperthyroidism and ophthalmopathy.

Sample: peripheral blood mononuclear cells (PBMCs), taken at new diagnosis, from a patient treated with antithyroid drugs. The receptor set was obtained from a woman aged 25-40 years with Graves disease.

The table lists this clonotype with many counts. The chain uses TRBV3-1 and TRBJ2-7; 8 nucleotides align to TRBD2. This CDR3 is 16 amino acids long. Germline values: CDR1 LGHDT, CDR2 YNNKEL (reference sequence). J lost 4 bases, V lost 2 bases, and 10 bases had no gene match. The CDR3 nucleotides are TGTGCCAGCAGCCAACATGTTCAGCGGGAGAGGTACGAGCAGTACTTC. It specifies CASSQHVQRERYEQYF.

The rearrangement joins TRBV5-1 to TRBJ2-2; TRBD2 matches at 7 bases. The CDR3 extends over 16 amino acids. After removal of 4 bases from V and 1 base from J, the junction contained 7 bases not matched to a gene. Germline CDR1 and CDR2: SGHRS and YFSETQ. CDR3 sequence: CASSPRGSWNTGELFF. The CDR3 bases are TGCGCCAGCAGCCCCCGCGGGAGCTGGAACACCGGGGAGCTGTTTTTT.

This clonotype was detected ten times or more. The rearrangement links TRBV12-3 or TRBV12-4 to TRBJ1-5; D unclear. This CDR3 region has 11 residues. V lost 1 base and J 6 bases, leaving 1 base between the germline ends. The CDR3 DNA reads TGTGCCAGCAGTTTAGGTCAGCCCCAGCATTTT. This translates into CASSLGQPQHF.

This clonotype showed up many times. The genes are TRBV12-3 or TRBV12-4 and TRBJ1-5, with D possibly TRBD1 on 5 matching bases. The V end lost 4 bases, the J end lost 5 bases, and 12 bases lay between the germline ends. The length of the CDR3 is 14 residues. CDR3 DNA: TGTGCCAGCAGTTATTTCGGAGGGGATCAGCCCCAGCATTTT. Its translation: CASSYFGGDQPQHF.

This clonotype has a count of ten or more. The J gene is TRBJ2-1, the V gene TRBV7-2, with D hard to call. CDR3 length: 14 residues. The germline CDR1 and CDR2 sequences are SGHTA and FQGNSA. The V gene lost 7 bases and the J gene lost 0 bases, with 10 bases spanning the gap. CDR3 residues: CASNDLGSYNEQFF. DNA for the CDR3: TGTGCCAGCAACGATCTAGGCTCCTACAATGAGCAGTTCTTC.

This clonotype was seen more than once but under ten times. The V call is TRBV20-1, the J call TRBJ1-1; the D gene is possibly TRBD1 (5 bases). Trimming left V 3 bases short and J 7 bases short, with 6 bases between. Per the germline V gene, CDR1 is DFQATT and CDR2 is SNEGSKA (reference sequence). The CDR3 has 10 amino acids. CDR3 coding DNA: TGCAGTGCTAGGACAGATGAAGCTTTCTTT. It codes for CSARTDEAFF.

This clonotype was counted a few times. The genes are TRBV7-9 and TRBJ2-5, with 9 bases identical to TRBD1. The V gene end was trimmed by 5 bases and the J gene end by 2 bases; junction bases not matched to a gene: 9. Germline values: CDR1 SEHNR, CDR2 FQNEAQ (reference sequence). The CDR3 runs 16 residues. CDR3 coding DNA: TGTGCCAGCAGCGCGGGACAGGGTAAGGGTCAAGAGACCCAGTACTTC. This codes for CASSAGQGKGQETQYF.

This sequence joins TRBV30 and TRBJ2-2, with 10 bases matching TRBD2. CDR1 GTSNPN and CDR2 SVGIG come from the germline V gene (reference sequence). CDR3 length: 18 amino acids. Germline trimming cut 0 bases from V and 1 base from J; bases unmatched to any gene: 8. DNA of the CDR3: TGTGCCTGGAGTGTAACTCGATCTAGCGGGAGGAACACCGGGGAGCTGTTTTTT. Encoded protein: CAWSVTRSSGRNTGELFF.

This chain connects TRBV28 to TRBJ2-2, with D hard to call. This CDR3 contains 15 residues. Germline V gene lookup returns CDR1 MDHEN and CDR2 SYDVKM. V lost 8 bases to trimming and J lost 3 bases, with 16 bases between them. This CDR3 is CASLEPISYTGELFF. The CDR3 DNA follows: TGTGCCAGCTTAGAACCTATCAGTTACACCGGGGAGCTGTTTTTT. The whole variable domain, remainder taken from reference TRBV28 and TRBJ2-2, is DVKVTQSSRYLVKRTGEKVFLECVQDMDHENMFWYRQDPGLGLRLIYFSYDVKMKEKGDIPEGYSVSREKKERFSLILESASTNQTSMYLCASLEPISYTGELFFGEGSRLTVL.

The gene calls are TRBV28 and TRBJ1-4; weak D call: TRBD1 (5 bases). Germline assignment: CDR1 MDHEN and CDR2 SYDVKM. This CDR3 has 15 amino acids. With 3 bases removed from V and 4 bases from J, the gap between germline ends came to 12 bases. CDR3 nucleotides: TGTGCCAGCAGTTTTCAAGGGGCCATTAATGAAAAACTGTTTTTT. It is translated as CASSFQGAINEKLFF.

This clonotype was counted between two and nine times. The gene calls are TRBV20-1 and TRBJ2-2; D gene uncertain. V shed 2 bases and J shed 7 bases, with 8 bases lying between them. This CDR3 is built from 12 residues. Germline V gene sequence: CDR1 DFQATT, CDR2 SNEGSKA (reference sequence). CDR3 amino acids: CSARPMGGELFF. The CDR3 nucleotides are TGCAGTGCTAGACCGATGGGCGGGGAGCTGTTTTTT.

Ten or more counts support this clonotype. The chain has TRBV28 and TRBJ2-7; tentatively, D is TRBD1 (5 bases). Per the germline V gene, CDR1 is MDHEN and CDR2 is SYDVKM. The CDR3 has 13 residues. Trimming removed 7 bases at V and 1 base at J, with 11 bases between. CDR3: CASTVDSSYEQYF. The CDR3 nucleotides read TGTGCCAGCACCGTCGACAGTTCCTACGAGCAGTACTTC. Full variable domain (remainder filled in from reference TRBV28 and TRBJ2-7): DVKVTQSSRYLVKRTGEKVFLECVQDMDHENMFWYRQDPGLGLRLIYFSYDVKMKEKGDIPEGYSVSREKKERFSLILESASTNQTSMYLCASTVDSSYEQYFGPGTRLTVT.

In its sample, this clonotype was seen many times. The rearrangement joins TRBV19 to TRBJ2-7; 11 nucleotides line up with TRBD2. The CDR3 spans 14 residues. The V gene's germline CDR1 is LNHDA and CDR2 SQIVND (reference sequence). After removal of 9 bases from V and 1 base from J, the junction contained 5 bases not matched to a gene. The CDR3 DNA is TGTGCCAGCAGCCCTAGCGGGGGGTCCTACGAGCAGTACTTC. This sequence encodes CASSPSGGSYEQYF.

Comments on this clonotype: This likely traces to a read error, being one base from a far larger clone. The rearrangement joins TRBV11-2 to TRBJ2-3, with 8 bases matching TRBD1. Germline lookup yields CDR1 SGHAT and CDR2 FQNNGV. The CDR3 loop spans 15 amino acids. The CDR3 spells CASSLEGTGGYEQHF. As DNA, the CDR3 is TGTGCCAGCAGCTTAGAGGGGACAGGAGGGTACGAGCAGCACTTC. The variable domain in full, completed from reference TRBV11-2 and TRBJ2-3, reads EAGVAQSPRYKIIEKRQSVAFWCNPISGHATLYWYQQILGQGPKLLIQFQNNGVVDDSQLPKDRFSAERLKGVDSTLKIQPAKLEDSAVYLCASSLEGTGGYEQHFGPGTRLTVL.

This clonotype was observed many times. The genes are TRBV29-1 and TRBJ2-2; D might be TRBD1 (6 bases). The ends were cut back, 4 bases at V and 7 bases at J, with 13 bases in the middle. The CDR3 is 13 residues long. Looked up from germline, CDR1 is SQVTM and CDR2 is ANQGSEA. The CDR3 DNA follows: TGCAGCGTTGTATTGGGGGCCAGCGGGGAGCTGTTTTTT. Translated: CSVVLGASGELFF.

In its sample, this clonotype was seen many times. The J gene is TRBJ2-1, the V gene TRBV24-1; tentatively, D is TRBD2 (6 bases). Germline lookup yields CDR1 KGHDR and CDR2 SFDVKD. The CDR3 sequence is 15 residues long. Trimming left V 3 bases short and J 7 bases short, with 15 bases between. The CDR3: CATSDPSGSGNEQFF. In DNA form, the CDR3 reads TGTGCCACCAGTGATCCTTCCGGGAGTGGGAATGAGCAGTTCTTC.

Concerning this clonotype: A much larger clone sits a single nucleotide away, making a read error possible. The chain links TRBV3-1 to TRBJ2-1; D not resolved. The CDR3 loop spans 14 amino acids. Per germline, CDR1 LGHDT and CDR2 YNNKEL (reference sequence). This chain's CDR3 is CACSRLVGSNEQFF. CDR3 bases: TGTGCCTGCAGCCGCTTAGTGGGGTCCAATGAGCAGTTCTTC.

This chain links TRBV28 with TRBJ1-6; 7 bases fit TRBD1. V was clipped by 8 bases and J by 7 bases; unmatched bases: 11. The CDR3 contains 15 residues. CDR1 is MDHEN, CDR2 SYDVKM, per germline. The CDR3 nucleotides are TGTGCCAGCGGCTCTGGACAGGAATCAAATTCACCCCTCCACTTT. It specifies CASGSGQESNSPLHF. The whole variable domain, filled in from reference TRBV28 and TRBJ1-6, reads DVKVTQSSRYLVKRTGEKVFLECVQDMDHENMFWYRQDPGLGLRLIYFSYDVKMKEKGDIPEGYSVSREKKERFSLILESASTNQTSMYLCASGSGQESNSPLHFGNGTRLTVT.

This clonotype was observed a handful of times. Without the conserved terminal phenylalanine or tryptophan, this CDR3 likely stems from a read error. This chain joins TRBV11-2 and TRBJ1-6; 11 bases agree with TRBD1. Unmatched junction bases numbered 10, after V lost 5 bases and J lost 13 bases. The CDR3 loop spans 15 amino acids. Germline loops: CDR1 SGHAT, CDR2 FQNNGV. The CDR3 reads CASSAPGQGVGPLHS. The CDR3, as DNA: TGTGCCAGCAGCGCGCCGGGACAGGGGGTCGGGCCCCTCCACTCT.

This clonotype was seen ten or more times. This chain uses TRBV28 with TRBJ2-3; TRBD1 agrees at 10 bases. Germline values: CDR1 MDHEN, CDR2 SYDVKM. The V gene end was trimmed by 5 bases and the J gene end by 1 base; junction bases not matched to a gene: 6. The CDR3 loop spans 16 amino acids. The CDR3 loop is CASSTRQGARTDTQYF. DNA for the CDR3: TGTGCCAGCAGTACACGACAGGGGGCTCGCACAGATACGCAGTATTTT.

This clonotype was counted many times. V and J are TRBV2 and TRBJ1-1; D gene unclear. Germline V gene data show CDR1 as SNHLY and CDR2 as FYNNEI. The V gene lost 2 bases and the J gene lost 10 bases, with 8 bases spanning the gap. The CDR3 totals 11 residues. The CDR3, as DNA: TGTGCCAGCAGTGAAACAGCCACAGCTTTCTTT. Translating gives CASSETATAFF.

This clonotype was found many times. The CDR3 DNA follows: TGTGCCAGCAGAAGGAGTGAGGGGTCTGGAAACACCATATATTTT. It specifies CASRRSEGSGNTIYF. The chain joins TRBV2 to TRBJ1-3, with D possibly TRBD1 on 5 matching bases. Per the germline V gene, CDR1 is SNHLY and CDR2 is FYNNEI. The length of the CDR3 is 15 residues. V lost 6 bases and J lost 1, with 13 bases in between.

This clonotype showed up many times. This chain connects TRBV29-1 to TRBJ1-4, with TRBD1 identical over 7 bases. The CDR3 totals 14 residues. V lost 3 bases and J lost 5; bases outside the gene matches: 6. Germline V lookup: CDR1 SQVTM, CDR2 ANQGSEA. In nucleotides, the CDR3 is TGCAGCGTTGACGTAGGGACAGAGAATGAAAAACTGTTTTTT. It codes for CSVDVGTENEKLFF.

This clonotype was seen only a few times. V and J are TRBV7-9 and TRBJ2-1; the match to TRBD1 covers 7 bases. This CDR3 is 14 amino acids long. The V segment lost 4 bases and the J segment 3 bases; nucleotides outside the gene matches: 3. The germline V gene has CDR1 SEHNR and CDR2 FQNEAQ (reference sequence). The CDR3 nucleotides read TGTGCCAGCAGCTCGCAGGGGGACTACAATGAGCAGTTCTTC. This gives the protein CASSSQGDYNEQFF.

This clonotype was counted ten times or more. The V gene is TRBV7-9, the J gene TRBJ2-1, with 14 positions matching TRBD2. V dropped 5 bases and J dropped 4; count of bases not matched to a gene: 10. The CDR3 runs to 18 residues. Germline CDR1 is SEHNR and CDR2 is FQNEAQ (reference sequence). CDR3 region: CASSAFRTSGRTYNEQFF. As DNA, the CDR3 is TGTGCCAGCAGCGCTTTTCGGACTAGCGGGAGGACGTACAATGAGCAGTTCTTC. Complete variable domain (other parts from reference TRBV7-9 and TRBJ2-1): DTGVSQNPRHKITKRGQNVTFRCDPISEHNRLYWYRQTLGQGPEFLTYFQNEAQLEKSRLLSDRFSAERPKGSFSTLEIQRTEQGDSAMYLCASSAFRTSGRTYNEQFFGPGTRLTVL.

This clonotype has only a few counts. The chain joins TRBV12-3 or TRBV12-4 to TRBJ2-4; 8 bases line up with TRBD1. The CDR3 sequence is 13 residues long. The J segment lost 7 bases and the V segment lost 3 bases, leaving 2 bases of the junction unmatched. The chain's CDR3 is CASSFQGANIQYF. CDR3 sequence (DNA): TGTGCCAGCAGTTTTCAGGGGGCGAACATTCAGTACTTC.

This clonotype was recorded many times. The gene calls are TRBV20-1 and TRBJ2-1; D unresolved. This CDR3 region has 12 residues. With 3 bases removed from V and 6 bases from J, the gap between germline ends came to 9 bases. CDR1 and CDR2 from the germline V gene are DFQATT and SNEGSKA (reference sequence). CDR3 residues: CSASRLLNEQFF. The DNA of the CDR3 is TGCAGTGCTAGTCGGCTCCTCAATGAGCAGTTCTTC.

This clonotype was counted ten times or more. The gene calls are TRBV28 and TRBJ1-2; 7 bases are shared with TRBD1. V was pared by 7 bases and J by 4 bases, with 6 bases of the junction left unmatched. From germline, CDR1 is MDHEN and CDR2 SYDVKM. This CDR3 is built from 13 residues. CDR3 nucleotides: TGTGCCAGCACCAGGGGGACAGTCTATGGCTACACCTTC. Translated: CASTRGTVYGYTF.

This clonotype was seen repeatedly, ten times or more. The rearrangement joins TRBV11-2 to TRBJ1-2; D is possibly TRBD1 (5 bases). The CDR3 length is 14 residues. CDR1 and CDR2 (germline): SGHAT, FQNNGV. V was trimmed by 1 base and J by 0 bases, leaving 6 bases between them. CDR3 nucleotide sequence: TGTGCCAGCAGCTTAGGACAGTCTAACTATGGCTACACCTTC. Amino acid sequence: CASSLGQSNYGYTF.